Listed here are 19 T cell receptor beta chains from one sample, sequenced in a study of T cell responses to AZD1222 COVID-19 vaccine. Sequencing used immunoSEQ multiplex PCR; TCRdb keeps in-frame clones, though not all of them. The table shows 150,000 to 190,000 clones, with 90% to 95% occurring only once. The sample here was peripheral blood, taken 28 days after the second AZD1222 dose. The receptors come from an adult who received the AZD1222 COVID-19 vaccine.

Regarding this clone: This same CDR3 is encoded by further DNA sequences in the sample. The rearrangement joins TRBV12-3 or TRBV12-4 to TRBJ1-1; D ambiguous. Between the trimmed V and J ends, which lost 6 bases and 1 base, there was a span of 6 bases. The CDR3 has 12 residues. In nucleotides, the CDR3 is TGTGCCAGCAGCAGGAGGAACACTGAAGCTTTCTTT. Its protein is CASSRRNTEAFF.

The chain employs TRBV24-1 and TRBJ2-2; 10 bases fit TRBD1. The V gene end was trimmed by 5 bases and the J gene end by 3 bases; junction bases not matched to a gene: 11. The CDR3 length is 18 residues. From germline, CDR1 is KGHDR and CDR2 SFDVKD. CDR3: CATSVGDIGTGDTGELFF. Written as DNA, the CDR3 is TGTGCCACCAGTGTGGGAGATATCGGGACAGGGGACACCGGGGAGCTGTTTTTT.

The genes are TRBV3-1 (or the pseudogene TRBV3-2) and TRBJ1-5; 10 bases agree with TRBD1. The CDR3 covers 15 residues. V shed 4 bases and J 4 bases; nucleotides not matched to a gene: 4. The germline V gene encodes CDR1 LGHDT and CDR2 YNNKEL (reference sequence). For the CDR3, the DNA is TGTGCCAGCAGCCTCCGGGACAGGGGAAATCAGCCCCAGCATTTT. As protein: CASSLRDRGNQPQHF.

This clone was counted a few times. The chain links TRBV29-1 to TRBJ1-2; 10 positions agree with TRBD1. Trimming at V came to 7 bases and at J to 4 bases, leaving 6 bases not matched to a gene. The CDR3 has 13 residues. Germline V CDR1 and CDR2: SQVTM, ANQGSEA. Here the CDR3 reads CSAQRDRGYGYTF. CDR3 sequence (DNA): TGCAGCGCCCAAAGGGACAGGGGCTATGGCTACACCTTC. The variable domain in full, with the rest retrieved from reference TRBV29-1 and TRBJ1-2, is SAVISQKPSRDICQRGTSLTIQCQVDSQVTMMFWYRQQPGQSLTLIATANQGSEATYESGFVIDKFPISRPNLTFSTLTVSNMSPEDSSIYLCSAQRDRGYGYTFGSGTRLTVV.

For the CDR3, the DNA is TGTGCCAGCAGCCCGGGACAGGGAGGCGAAAAACTGTTTTTT. It yields the protein CASSPGQGGEKLFF. The gene calls are TRBV7-6 and TRBJ1-4, with 9 bases lining up with TRBD1. Germline lookup yields CDR1 SGHVS and CDR2 FNYEAQ. Trimming removed 5 bases from V and 8 bases from J; junction bases left unmatched: 6. The CDR3 runs to 14 residues.

The chain couples TRBV7-2 to TRBJ2-5; 8 bases align to TRBD2. The CDR3 sequence is 14 residues long. With 5 bases clipped from V and 3 bases from J, the junction kept 5 bases outside the gene matches. Germline V gives CDR1 SGHTA, CDR2 FQGNSA. CDR3 sequence (DNA): TGTGCCAGCAGCCTATATAGCGGGAAAGAGACCCAGTACTTC. It yields the protein CASSLYSGKETQYF. Complete variable domain (other parts from reference TRBV7-2 and TRBJ2-5): GAGVSQSPSNKVTEKGKDVELRCDPISGHTALYWYRQSLGQGLEFLIYFQGNSAPDKSGLPSDRFSAERTGGSVSTLTIQRTQQEDSAVYLCASSLYSGKETQYFGPGTRLLVL.

The rearrangement uses TRBV7-2 and TRBJ2-3, with 12 bases that match TRBD1. The CDR3 has 16 amino acids. The trim removed 5 bases at V and 8 bases at J, leaving 11 bases unmatched. The germline CDR1 and CDR2 sequences are SGHTA and FQGNSA. CDR3: CASSPVGGQGAVTQYF. Written as DNA, the CDR3 is TGTGCCAGCAGCCCAGTAGGGGGACAGGGGGCGGTTACGCAGTATTTT.

This rearrangement joins TRBV19 to TRBJ1-6, with D possibly TRBD1 on 6 matching bases. The CDR3 has 14 residues. The V end lost 5 bases, the J end lost 7 bases, and 12 bases lay between the germline ends. Germline V gives CDR1 LNHDA, CDR2 SQIVND (reference sequence). The CDR3 region is CASSLGGLNSPLHF. Written as DNA, the CDR3 is TGTGCCAGTAGTCTTGGGGGCCTGAATTCACCCCTCCACTTT.

The chain links TRBV20-1 to TRBJ2-1, with 9 nucleotides matching TRBD2. Germline V gene data show CDR1 as DFQATT and CDR2 as SNEGSKA (reference sequence). Trimming cost V 3 bases and J 10 bases; bases outside gene matches: 7. The CDR3 length is 13 residues. DNA for the CDR3: TGCAGTGCTAGTCTGACTAGCGGAAAAGAGCAGTTCTTC. It yields the protein CSASLTSGKEQFF.

The CDR3 DNA reads as TGTGCCTGGTCACTAGGAGGGAATTCACCCCTCCACTTT. Translated: CAWSLGGNSPLHF. The chain uses TRBV30 and TRBJ1-6, with unresolved D. Germline CDR1 GTSNPN, CDR2 SVGIG (reference sequence). Deletions cut 5 bases from V and 7 bases from J, with 12 bases between. There are 13 residues in the CDR3.

This chain links TRBV28 with TRBJ1-1, with D perhaps TRBD1 (6 bases). Germline values: CDR1 MDHEN, CDR2 SYDVKM. V lost 5 bases to trimming and J lost 0 bases, with 16 bases between them. This CDR3 spans 16 amino acids. The DNA of the CDR3 is TGTGCCAGCAGTATAAGGACAGCGATCATGAACACTGAAGCTTTCTTT. It specifies CASSIRTAIMNTEAFF.

The V call is TRBV30, the J call TRBJ1-5; D unresolved. The CDR3 extends over 11 amino acids. From germline, CDR1 is GTSNPN and CDR2 SVGIG (reference sequence). The V and J ends lost 3 bases and 9 bases respectively, with 9 bases between them. The CDR3 reads CAWSNRGPQHF. For the CDR3, the DNA is TGTGCCTGGAGCAACCGAGGGCCCCAGCATTTT.

This rearrangement joins TRBV5-5 to TRBJ1-4; the match to TRBD1 covers 7 bases. Germline CDR1 and CDR2: SGHKS and YYEKEE (reference sequence). CDR3 size: 14 residues. V dropped 4 bases and J dropped 7; count of bases not matched to a gene: 7. The chain's CDR3 is CASSTTGVGEKLFF. As DNA, the CDR3 is TGTGCCAGCAGCACCACAGGGGTTGGTGAAAAACTGTTTTTT.

The rearrangement joins TRBV18 to TRBJ1-2; D perhaps matches TRBD1 (6 bases). V was trimmed by 3 bases and J by 4 bases, leaving 12 bases between them. The CDR3 runs to 14 residues. Germline loops: CDR1 KGHSH, CDR2 LQKENI. CDR3 nucleotide sequence: TGTGCCAGCTCACCGGACAGAAACTCCTATGGCTACACCTTC. Protein product: CASSPDRNSYGYTF.

This chain links TRBV19 with TRBJ1-5; D remains ambiguous. The CDR3 loop spans 14 amino acids. CDR1 and CDR2 (germline): LNHDA, SQIVND (reference sequence). With 8 bases removed from V and 3 bases from J, the gap between germline ends came to 14 bases. This CDR3 reads CASCHSVPNQPQHF. The DNA of the CDR3 is TGTGCCAGTTGTCACAGTGTCCCCAATCAGCCCCAGCATTTT.

The chain couples TRBV28 to TRBJ2-1; the match to TRBD1 covers 10 bases. CDR1 and CDR2 from the germline V gene are MDHEN and SYDVKM. After removal of 3 bases from V and 7 bases from J, the junction contained 3 bases not matched to a gene. CDR3 size: 14 residues. The CDR3 region is CASSFRQGANEQFF. For the CDR3, the DNA is TGTGCCAGCAGTTTCCGACAGGGGGCGAATGAGCAGTTCTTC.

The chain links TRBV4-1 to TRBJ1-2; TRBD1 aligns across 8 bases. Germline CDR1 and CDR2: MGHRA and YSYEKL. V was clipped by 5 bases and J by 0 bases; unmatched bases: 8. CDR3 length: 16 amino acids. The CDR3 sequence: CASSSYGTGSNYGYTF. In DNA, the CDR3 is TGCGCCAGCAGCAGCTATGGGACAGGATCTAACTATGGCTACACCTTC.

The gene calls are TRBV5-6 and TRBJ1-5; TRBD1 matches at 7 bases. CDR1 is SGHDT, CDR2 YYEEEE, per germline. The J segment lost 5 bases and the V segment lost 5 bases, leaving 4 bases of the junction unmatched. The CDR3 extends over 13 amino acids. This CDR3 is CASSRQGYQPQHF. CDR3 DNA sequence: TGTGCCAGCAGTCGACAGGGTTATCAGCCCCAGCATTTT.

This chain joins TRBV6-1 and TRBJ1-5, with unresolved D. Trimming took off 3 bases at V and 8 bases at J, with 14 bases between the two ends. The CDR3 is 14 residues long. Germline CDR1 MNHNS, CDR2 SASEGT. CDR3 loop: CASSDRGDWKPQHF. In DNA form, the CDR3 reads TGTGCCAGCAGTGATAGAGGTGACTGGAAGCCCCAGCATTTT.